The TCR beta chain described here comes from a study of T-cell reconstitution after alpha-beta-depleted transplantation in children. The trim removed 0 bases at V and 3 bases at J, leaving 4 bases unmatched. The CDR3 consists of 16 residues. From germline, CDR1 is SQVTM and CDR2 ANQGSEA. This clonotype was observed a handful of times. Its specificity is unknown. A TCRbeta library incorporating unique molecular identifiers was prepared. Each CDR3 protein is one row after TCRdb ran MiXCR on the PCR reads. The table shows a few hundred thousand distinct CDR3 sequences, with approximately 23% occurring only once. Study-level findings and limits: Surviving recipient cells, namely T cells and thymic progenitors, were the source of high day-60 TCRbeta diversity in some patients.

This specimen was PBMCs, mostly from graft donor cells, taken 180 days after TCRalphabeta/CD19-depleted stem cell transplant. This receptor was taken from a male patient between 5 and 17 years old who had a stem cell transplant for acute lymphoblastic leukemia, so the T cells may come from the graft donor. The chain uses TRBV29-1 and TRBJ2-7; 14 bases are shared with TRBD2. The CDR3 spells CSVEEVGTSGSYEQYF. In DNA, the CDR3 is TGCAGCGTTGAAGAAGTTGGGACTAGCGGGAGCTACGAGCAGTACTTC.